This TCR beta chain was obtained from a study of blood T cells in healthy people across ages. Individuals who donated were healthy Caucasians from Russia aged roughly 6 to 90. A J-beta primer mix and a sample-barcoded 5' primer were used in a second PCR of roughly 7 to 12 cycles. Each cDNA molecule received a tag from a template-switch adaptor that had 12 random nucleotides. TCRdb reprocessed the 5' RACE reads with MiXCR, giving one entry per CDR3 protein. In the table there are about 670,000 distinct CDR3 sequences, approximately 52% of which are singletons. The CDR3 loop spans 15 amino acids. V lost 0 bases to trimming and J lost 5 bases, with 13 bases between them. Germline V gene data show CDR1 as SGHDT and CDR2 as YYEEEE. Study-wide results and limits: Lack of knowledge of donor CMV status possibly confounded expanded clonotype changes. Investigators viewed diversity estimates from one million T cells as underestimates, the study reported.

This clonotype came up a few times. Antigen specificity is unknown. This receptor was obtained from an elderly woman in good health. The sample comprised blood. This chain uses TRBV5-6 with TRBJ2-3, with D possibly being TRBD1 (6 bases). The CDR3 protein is CASSLVGQPGDTQYF. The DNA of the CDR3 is TGTGCCAGCAGCTTGGTGGGACAACCGGGAGATACGCAGTATTTT.